The rows below give T cell receptor beta chains drawn from one sample of a study of PD-1 blockade in classical Hodgkin lymphoma. Clones were sequenced by immunoSEQ multiplex PCR, and TCRdb holds only the in-frame ones, with some missing. This sample has roughly 96,000 clones, with about 88% found just once. Here the sequenced sample was peripheral blood mononuclear cells (PBMCs), taken before the second cycle of nivolumab. These receptor sequences come from a human donor with classical Hodgkin lymphoma. The CDR3 runs from the conserved cysteine through the conserved F or W. The D gene is left open where the match is weak. Where a row states a size, it is once, few, many or the class of an expanded clone; other rows omit it.

D gene | J gene | V gene | clone size | CDR3 protein | CDR3 DNA
TRBD2 | TRBJ2-7 | TRBV5-4 | . | CASSRPGGSGAYEQYF | TGTGCCAGCAGCAGACCCGGGGGTAGCGGGGCCTACGAGCAGTACTTC
TRBD1 | TRBJ1-5 | TRBV15 | few | CATSTRQGPNQPQHF | TGTGCCACCAGCACCCGACAGGGTCCTAATCAGCCCCAGCATTTT
. | TRBJ2-3 | TRBV5-4 | . | CASSDSSTDTQYF | TGTGCCAGCAGCGATTCTAGCACAGATACGCAGTATTTT
TRBD2 | TRBJ2-3 | TRBV5-1 | . | CASSLTAGAADTQYF | TGCGCCAGCAGCTTGACCGCGGGAGCCGCAGATACGCAGTATTTT
TRBD1 | TRBJ1-5 | TRBV10-3 | . | CAISDRQGGNQPQHF | TGTGCCATCAGTGACCGACAGGGCGGCAATCAGCCCCAGCATTTT
. | TRBJ1-5 | TRBV7-2 | once | CASSSLGGPQHF | TGTGCCAGCAGCTCGCTGGGGGGGCCCCAGCATTTT
. | TRBJ2-5 | TRBV7-2 | . | CASSPHPAQETQYF | TGTGCCAGCAGCCCCCACCCGGCACAAGAGACCCAGTACTTC
TRBD2 | TRBJ2-1 | TRBV28 | . | CASSFTKVWLAGGPRYNEQFF | TGTGCCAGCAGTTTCACTAAGGTGTGGCTAGCGGGAGGGCCTCGGTACAATGAGCAGTTCTTC
. | TRBJ1-1 | TRBV18 | . | CASSQGNTEAFF | TGTGCCAGCTCACAGGGGAACACTGAAGCTTTCTTT
TRBD1 | TRBJ1-4 | TRBV7-6 | . | CASSLAGQGDLVANEKLFF | TGTGCCAGCAGCTTAGCTGGACAGGGAGATCTCGTGGCTAATGAAAAACTGTTTTTT
. | TRBJ2-3 | TRBV15 | . | CATSNPEGGHTDTQYF | TGTGCCACCAGCAATCCCGAAGGCGGCCACACAGATACGCAGTATTTT
. | TRBJ2-7 | TRBV28 | . | CASSSYTGNTSPEQYF | TGTGCCAGCAGTTCCTACACAGGGAATACTAGCCCCGAGCAGTACTTC
. | TRBJ1-5 | TRBV5-6 | medium-sized | CASSSGADQHF | TGTGCCAGCAGCTCGGGAGCCGACCAGCATTTT
. | TRBJ2-3 | TRBV5-4 | . | CASSSPGTPTDTQYF | TGTGCCAGCAGCTCTCCAGGCACGCCCACAGATACGCAGTATTTT
. | TRBJ1-5 | TRBV19 | . | CASSIEFSPSPGQRNQPQHF | TGTGCCAGTAGTATCGAATTCTCACCATCACCGGGACAACGAAATCAGCCCCAGCATTTT
TRBD1 | TRBJ2-5 | TRBV19 | . | CASGAGQGVHETQYF | TGTGCCAGTGGCGCGGGACAGGGAGTTCACGAGACCCAGTACTTC
. | TRBJ2-5 | TRBV9 | . | CASSVGSSLGTQYF | TGTGCCAGCAGCGTAGGAAGTAGTTTAGGGACCCAGTACTTC
TRBD2 | TRBJ2-2 | TRBV27 | . | CASSPGTSGRPGTGELFF | TGTGCCAGCAGTCCCGGCACTAGCGGGAGGCCGGGGACCGGGGAGCTGTTTTTT
TRBD1 | TRBJ1-4 | TRBV28 | . | CASSLPGGAGEKLFF | TGTGCCAGCAGTCTCCCAGGGGGCGCGGGTGAAAAACTGTTTTTT
. | TRBJ1-1 | TRBV19 | once | CASSIYPGATEAFF | TGTGCCAGTAGTATTTACCCGGGGGCCACTGAAGCTTTCTTT
. | TRBJ2-1 | TRBV11-3 | . | CASSLGQANEQFF | TGTGCCAGCAGCTTAGGGCAGGCTAATGAGCAGTTCTTC
TRBD1 | TRBJ2-5 | TRBV7-2 | . | CASSLVPGGGETQYF | TGTGCCAGCAGCTTAGTCCCAGGGGGCGGGGAGACCCAGTACTTC
TRBD1 | TRBJ2-7 | TRBV5-4 | . | CASSLAGQGFGEQYF | TGTGCCAGCAGCTTGGCGGGACAGGGATTCGGCGAGCAGTACTTC
. | TRBJ1-2 | TRBV28 | . | CASSLKGAVGGYTF | TGTGCCAGCAGTTTAAAAGGGGCCGTAGGGGGCTACACCTTC
. | TRBJ2-3 | TRBV18 | . | CASSPGQFRDTQYF | TGTGCCAGCTCACCTGGACAGTTCAGAGATACGCAGTATTTT
. | TRBJ1-5 | TRBV28 | once | CASNPQGAGNQPQHF | TGTGCCAGCAACCCCCAGGGTGCGGGCAATCAGCCCCAGCATTTT
. | TRBJ2-1 | TRBV9 | . | CASSVGVGDNEQFF | TGTGCCAGCAGCGTTGGGGTAGGGGACAATGAGCAGTTCTTC
TRBD2 | TRBJ2-6 | TRBV9 | . | CASSVTGLVSGANVLTF | TGTGCCAGCAGCGTAACAGGACTAGTCTCGGGGGCCAACGTCCTGACTTTC
TRBD2 | TRBJ2-3 | TRBV5-1 | once | CASSLPVIRTSGSRDTQYF | TGCGCCAGCAGCTTGCCGGTTATCCGGACTAGCGGGAGTAGAGATACGCAGTATTTT
. | TRBJ2-3 | TRBV18 | . | CASSPVSGSPDTQYF | TGTGCCAGCTCACCAGTGAGTGGATCCCCAGATACGCAGTATTTT
. | TRBJ1-3 | TRBV14 | . | CASSQVRGPGNTIYF | TGTGCCAGCAGCCAAGTGAGGGGACCTGGAAACACCATATATTTT
TRBD2 | TRBJ2-1 | TRBV29-1 | few | CSVLAGSSYNEQFF | TGCAGCGTATTAGCGGGGAGCTCCTACAATGAGCAGTTCTTC
. | TRBJ1-2 | TRBV19 | . | CASSGDTYGYTF | TGTGCCAGTAGTGGGGACACCTATGGCTACACCTTC
. | TRBJ1-1 | TRBV5-5 | . | CASSPGVQRNTEAFF | TGTGCCAGCAGCCCGGGGGTACAACGGAACACTGAAGCTTTCTTT
. | TRBJ1-2 | TRBV20-1 | . | CSVGGDGYTF | TGCAGTGTAGGAGGCGATGGCTACACCTTC
TRBD2 | TRBJ2-1 | TRBV5-1 | . | CASSKVAGGSSYNEQFF | TGCGCCAGCAGTAAGGTAGCGGGGGGCAGCTCCTACAATGAGCAGTTCTTC
. | TRBJ2-3 | TRBV30 | . | CAWSLADTQYF | TGTGCCTGGAGTCTAGCAGATACGCAGTATTTT
TRBD2 | TRBJ2-7 | TRBV27 | . | CASSGGYEQYF | TGTGCCAGCAGCGGGGGGTACGAGCAGTACTTC
TRBD2 | TRBJ2-3 | TRBV28 | . | CASSLLWEGQDTQYF | TGTGCCAGCAGCCTCCTTTGGGAGGGCCAGGATACGCAGTATTTT
. | TRBJ2-3 | TRBV7-2 | . | CASSRRTDTQYF | TGTGCCAGCAGCCGACGCACAGATACGCAGTATTTT
TRBD2 | TRBJ2-2 | TRBV7-9 | . | CASSQRTSGTGELFF | TGTGCCAGCAGCCAAAGGACTAGCGGGACCGGGGAGCTGTTTTTT
TRBD1 | TRBJ2-7 | TRBV5-4 | . | CASSRLGTDSYEQYF | TGTGCCAGCAGCCGTCTGGGGACAGACTCCTACGAGCAGTACTTC
. | TRBJ1-2 | TRBV7-2 | . | CASTQENYGYTF | TGTGCCAGCACCCAAGAGAACTATGGCTACACCTTC
. | TRBJ2-3 | TRBV27 | . | CASSWGVTQYF | TGTGCCAGCAGTTGGGGGGTTACGCAGTATTTT
TRBD2 | TRBJ2-7 | TRBV2 | . | CASSVVTGTSGRGGLEQYF | TGTGCCAGCAGTGTGGTAACCGGGACTAGCGGGAGAGGTGGGCTCGAGCAGTACTTC
. | TRBJ2-2 | TRBV7-9 | few | CASSLSLTGSNPGELFF | TGTGCCAGCAGCCTATCTCTAACAGGGTCTAACCCCGGGGAGCTGTTTTTT
. | TRBJ2-4 | TRBV25-1 | . | CASSESGAGGNIQYF | TGTGCCAGCAGTGAATCTGGGGCGGGTGGAAACATTCAGTACTTC
TRBD2 | TRBJ2-5 | TRBV4-2 | . | CASSQYSGGAETQYF | TGTGCCAGCAGCCAATACAGCGGGGGGGCCGAGACCCAGTACTTC
. | TRBJ2-3 | TRBV25-1 | . | CASEGDTQYF | TGTGCCAGCGAGGGAGATACGCAGTATTTT
TRBD2 | TRBJ2-1 | TRBV7-9 | . | CASSRRSSGGTYNEQFF | TGTGCCAGCAGTAGGAGGTCCTCGGGGGGAACTTACAATGAGCAGTTCTTC
. | TRBJ1-5 | TRBV21-1 | . | CASSKNYVDYSNQPQHF | TGTGCCAGCAGCAAAAACTATGTAGATTATAGCAATCAGCCCCAGCATTTT